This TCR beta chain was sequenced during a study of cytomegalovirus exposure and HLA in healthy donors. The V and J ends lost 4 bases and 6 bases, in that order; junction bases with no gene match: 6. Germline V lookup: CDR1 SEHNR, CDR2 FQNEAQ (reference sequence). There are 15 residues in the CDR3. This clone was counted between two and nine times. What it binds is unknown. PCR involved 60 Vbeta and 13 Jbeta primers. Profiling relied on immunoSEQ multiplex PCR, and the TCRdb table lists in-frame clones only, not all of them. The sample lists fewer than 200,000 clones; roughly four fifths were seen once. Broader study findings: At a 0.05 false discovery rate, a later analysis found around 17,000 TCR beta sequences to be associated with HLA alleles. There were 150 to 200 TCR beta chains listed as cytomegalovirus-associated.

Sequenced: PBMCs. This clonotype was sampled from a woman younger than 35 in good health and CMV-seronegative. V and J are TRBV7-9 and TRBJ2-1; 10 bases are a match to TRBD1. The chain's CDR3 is CASSSTGGKSNEQFF. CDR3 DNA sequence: TGTGCCAGCAGCTCGACAGGGGGCAAAAGCAATGAGCAGTTCTTC.